The sequence of this T cell receptor beta chain was determined in a study of tumor-infiltrating lymphocytes in localized non-small cell lung cancer. About the research overall: Patients included smokers and never-smokers with various histologies, some sampled after neoadjuvant chemotherapy.

Whole-study findings and limits: Not all patients were TCR sequenced, owing to tissue quantity. Higher tumor T cell infiltration than in uninvolved lung was supported by TCRbeta sequencing. Immunotypes IM1 and IM2 had similar TCR-derived T-cell fractions.

The CDR3 covers 11 residues. The germline V and J ends were trimmed by 0 bases and 11 bases, with 8 bases remaining between them. CDR1 is SQVTM and CDR2 is ANQGSEA in the germline V gene. On this clone itself: The antigen remains undetermined.

The protocol was immunoSEQ multiplex PCR, while the TCRdb copy is restricted to in-frame clones and leaves out a portion. Of some 9,200 clones in the sample, 81% are singletons; the top ten hold 9.8%. The sample comprised uninvolved lung tissue not adjacent to the tumor. J is TRBJ2-1 and V is TRBV29-1, with D tentatively TRBD1 or TRBD2 (5 bases each). This clonotype was sampled from a human donor with non-small cell lung cancer. The chain's CDR3 is CSVEDPGQQFF. Written as DNA, the CDR3 is TGCAGCGTTGAAGATCCGGGACAGCAGTTCTTC.